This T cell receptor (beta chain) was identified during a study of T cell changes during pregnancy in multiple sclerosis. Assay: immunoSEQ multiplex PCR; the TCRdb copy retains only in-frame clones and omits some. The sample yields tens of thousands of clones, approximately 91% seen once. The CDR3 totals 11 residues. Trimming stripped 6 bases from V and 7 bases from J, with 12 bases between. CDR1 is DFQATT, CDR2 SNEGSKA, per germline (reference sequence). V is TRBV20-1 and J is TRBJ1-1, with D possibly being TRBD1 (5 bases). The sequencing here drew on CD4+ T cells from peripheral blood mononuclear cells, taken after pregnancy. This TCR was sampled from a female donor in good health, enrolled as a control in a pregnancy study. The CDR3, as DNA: TGCAGTGCCATACGGACAATTGAAGCTTTCTTT. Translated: CSAIRTIEAFF.